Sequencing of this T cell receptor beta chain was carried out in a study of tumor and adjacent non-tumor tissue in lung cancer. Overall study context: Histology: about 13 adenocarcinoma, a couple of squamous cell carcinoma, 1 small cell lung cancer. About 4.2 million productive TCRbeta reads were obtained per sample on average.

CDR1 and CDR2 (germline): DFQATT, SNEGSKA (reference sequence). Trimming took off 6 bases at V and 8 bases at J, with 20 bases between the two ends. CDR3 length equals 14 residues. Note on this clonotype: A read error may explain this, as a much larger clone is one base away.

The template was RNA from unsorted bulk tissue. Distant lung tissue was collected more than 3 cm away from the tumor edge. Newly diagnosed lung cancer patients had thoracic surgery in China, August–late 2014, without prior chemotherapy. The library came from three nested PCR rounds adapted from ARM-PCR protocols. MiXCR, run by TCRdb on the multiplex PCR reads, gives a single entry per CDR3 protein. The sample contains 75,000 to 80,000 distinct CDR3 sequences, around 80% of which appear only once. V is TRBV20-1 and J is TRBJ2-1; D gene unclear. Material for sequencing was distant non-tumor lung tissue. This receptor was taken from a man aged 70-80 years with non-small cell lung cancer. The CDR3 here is CSAVMSLLMHEQFF. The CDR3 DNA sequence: TGCAGTGCGGTGATGAGCCTCTTAATGCATGAGCAGTTCTTC.